This is a list of T cell receptor beta chains from one sample in a study of T cells in Graves' hyperthyroidism and ophthalmopathy. TCRdb itself ran the multiplex PCR reads through MiXCR, one entry per CDR3 protein. The sample shows around 350,000 distinct CDR3 sequences, just under 25% of them seen only once. The specimen sequenced was blood. These receptors all stem from a man between 50 and 59 years old with Graves' hyperthyroidism. Both conserved end residues are part of each CDR3. D genes are given only for firm matches. For some rows the clone size is stated as once, few or many, or as a class when expanded; others skip it.

TRBV7-2	TRBD2	TRBJ2-7	few	CASSYKSGGTFYEQYF	TGTGCCAGCAGCTATAAAAGCGGGGGCACCTTCTACGAGCAGTACTTC
TRBV24-1	TRBD2	TRBJ2-3	NA	CATDSGRDTDTQYF	TGTGCCACCGATAGCGGGAGGGACACAGATACGCAGTATTTT
TRBV7-8	NA	TRBJ2-7	many	CASRRAGTGEQYF	TGTGCCAGCCGCCGGGCAGGGACGGGCGAGCAGTACTTC
TRBV12-3/TRBV12-4	NA	TRBJ2-7	NA	CARIPYEQYF	TGTGCCAGAATACCCTACGAGCAGTACTTC
TRBV28	TRBD2	TRBJ2-3	many	CASSASGGSTDTQYF	TGTGCCAGCAGCGCTAGCGGGGGTAGCACAGATACGCAGTATTTT
TRBV5-1	NA	TRBJ2-1	NA	CASSLYPAYNEQFF	TGCGCCAGCAGCTTGTATCCTGCCTACAATGAGCAGTTCTTC
TRBV6-1	NA	TRBJ1-2	NA	CASSPRGGSNYGYTF	TGTGCCAGCAGTCCTAGGGGAGGGTCTAACTATGGCTACACCTTC
TRBV3-1	NA	TRBJ1-1	few	CASSQRGRDTEAFF	TGTGCCAGCAGCCAAAGGGGACGGGACACTGAAGCTTTCTTT
TRBV29-1	TRBD2	TRBJ2-1	NA	CSGSGTRYDEQFF	TGCAGCGGTTCCGGGACTAGATACGATGAGCAGTTCTTC
TRBV7-9	TRBD1	TRBJ2-7	many	CASSLADRGLYEQYF	TGTGCCAGCAGCTTAGCAGACAGGGGGCTGTACGAGCAGTACTTC
TRBV2	NA	TRBJ2-7	many	CASSVPGTPAYEQYF	TGTGCCAGCTCTGTCCCCGGGACACCGGCGTACGAGCAGTACTTC
TRBV7-9	TRBD2	TRBJ2-5	NA	CASSPPTSGRETQYF	TGTGCCAGCAGCCCACCGACTAGCGGGAGAGAGACCCAGTACTTC
TRBV29-1	NA	TRBJ1-1	NA	CSVLGRDTEAFF	TGCAGCGTTCTGGGGCGGGACACTGAAGCTTTCTTT
TRBV19	NA	TRBJ1-1	NA	CASSMDGAGTEAFF	TGTGCCAGTAGTATGGATGGGGCGGGCACTGAAGCTTTCTTT
TRBV11-3	TRBD2	TRBJ2-1	NA	CASSLWRESYEQFF	TGTGCCAGCAGCTTATGGCGGGAGAGTTATGAGCAGTTCTTC
TRBV5-1	TRBD1	TRBJ1-2	NA	CASSKNPGGRDHGYTF	TGCGCCAGCAGCAAAAATCCAGGGGGAAGGGACCATGGCTACACCTTC
TRBV11-1	TRBD2	TRBJ2-5	NA	CASSPPDGLAGGPQETQYF	TGTGCCAGCAGCCCTCCCGACGGACTAGCGGGAGGGCCCCAAGAGACCCAGTACTTC
TRBV6-2/TRBV6-3	NA	TRBJ2-7	many	CASSYLVEQYF	TGTGCCAGCAGTTACTTGGTCGAGCAGTACTTC
TRBV6-2/TRBV6-3	NA	TRBJ2-2	NA	CASTTGYTGELFF	TGTGCCAGCACCACAGGGTACACCGGGGAGCTGTTTTTT
TRBV5-1	TRBD1	TRBJ1-1	once	CASSSGDRAIMAFF	TGTGCCAGCAGCTCGGGGGACAGAGCCATTATGGCTTTCTTT
TRBV10-2	TRBD2	TRBJ2-7	NA	CASSRLAGGSYEQYF	TGCGCCAGCAGTCGGCTAGCGGGAGGATCCTACGAGCAGTACTTC
TRBV6-1	TRBD2	TRBJ2-7	many	CASSLLAGSSYEQYF	TGTGCCAGCAGTCTACTAGCGGGGAGCTCCTACGAGCAGTACTTC
TRBV11-2	NA	TRBJ2-5	few	CASSLGRGETQYF	TGTGCCAGCAGCTTAGGGAGGGGGGAGACCCAGTACTTC
TRBV6-1	NA	TRBJ2-7	NA	CASSTGLDYEQYF	TGTGCCAGCAGTACGGGCTTGGATTACGAGCAGTACTTC
TRBV18	NA	TRBJ2-1	few	CASSPLGLRGGEQFF	TGTGCCAGCTCACCCTTGGGGCTAAGGGGCGGTGAGCAGTTCTTC
TRBV28	TRBD1	TRBJ2-7	many	CASRKGQDYEQYF	TGTGCCAGCAGGAAGGGACAGGATTACGAGCAGTACTTC
TRBV6-9	NA	TRBJ1-2	NA	CASSYQGINYGYTF	TGTGCCAGCAGTTACCAGGGGATAAACTATGGCTACACCTTC
TRBV20-1	NA	TRBJ2-7	few	CSASGALSSYEQYF	TGCAGTGCTAGTGGAGCCCTGAGCTCCTACGAGCAGTACTTC
TRBV7-2	TRBD2	TRBJ2-7	NA	CASAEASGPFEQYF	TGTGCCAGCGCCGAGGCTAGCGGTCCCTTCGAGCAGTACTTC
TRBV28	TRBD1	TRBJ1-2	NA	CASSRGLEGYTF	TGTGCCAGCAGTAGGGGGCTTGAGGGCTACACCTTC
TRBV12-3/TRBV12-4	NA	TRBJ2-3	many	CASSFSHWVGTDTQYF	TGTGCCAGCAGTTTCTCTCATTGGGTAGGCACAGATACGCAGTATTTT
TRBV27	NA	TRBJ2-1	few	CASRLTGGTYNEQFF	TGTGCCAGCCGCTTGACTGGCGGGACGTACAATGAGCAGTTCTTC
TRBV7-2	NA	TRBJ2-7	NA	CASSQAPGAGSPYEQYF	TGTGCCAGCAGCCAAGCCCCGGGAGCGGGCAGTCCCTACGAGCAGTACTTC
TRBV20-1	NA	TRBJ2-2	NA	CSARATRQNTGELFF	TGCAGTGCTAGAGCTACTAGGCAAAACACCGGGGAGCTGTTTTTT
TRBV6-2/TRBV6-3	TRBD2	TRBJ2-1	few	CASSYEATSGYNEQFF	TGTGCCAGCAGTTACGAGGCGACTAGCGGCTACAATGAGCAGTTCTTC
TRBV9	NA	TRBJ2-3	many	CASSVGGMGTDTQYF	TGTGCCAGCAGCGTAGGCGGGATGGGCACAGATACGCAGTATTTT
TRBV19	NA	TRBJ1-1	NA	CASSAHTALNTEAFF	TGTGCCAGTAGTGCGCACACAGCACTGAACACTGAAGCTTTCTTT
TRBV2	NA	TRBJ2-1	NA	CASSLDPREQFF	TGTGCCAGCTCATTGGACCCACGTGAGCAGTTCTTC
TRBV12-5	NA	TRBJ2-1	NA	CAGTFSNEQFF	TGTGCTGGGACATTTAGCAATGAGCAGTTCTTC
TRBV6-1	TRBD2	TRBJ2-1	NA	CASRDGTSTYNEQFF	TGTGCCAGCAGGGACGGGACTAGCACCTACAATGAGCAGTTCTTC
TRBV7-2	TRBD1	TRBJ2-7	NA	CASSSGQGVPYEQYF	TGTGCCAGCAGTTCCGGACAGGGGGTGCCCTACGAGCAGTACTTC
TRBV28	TRBD1	TRBJ1-2	NA	CASIFSGQGGYTF	TGTGCCAGCATTTTTTCGGGACAGGGGGGCTACACCTTC
TRBV6-1	TRBD1	TRBJ2-7	many	CASSYQRGQGNEQYF	TGTGCCAGCAGTTACCAGCGGGGACAGGGGAACGAGCAGTACTTC
TRBV6-1	TRBD1	TRBJ1-2	few	CASSESDRGIYDGYTF	TGTGCCAGCAGTGAATCGGACAGGGGAATCTACGATGGCTACACCTTC
TRBV29-1	NA	TRBJ2-1	NA	CSVEGQTYNEQFF	TGCAGCGTTGAAGGACAGACCTACAATGAGCAGTTCTTC
TRBV4-1	NA	TRBJ2-5	few	CASSQDGQQETQYF	TGCGCCAGCAGCCAAGACGGGCAGCAAGAGACCCAGTACTTC
TRBV7-3	TRBD2	TRBJ2-4	NA	CASSLTFTSGRNIQYF	TGTGCCAGCAGCTTAACGTTTACTAGCGGGAGAAACATTCAGTACTTC
TRBV7-4	NA	TRBJ2-1	NA	CASSPGEIGRDNEQFF	TGTGCCAGCAGCCCCGGAGAAATAGGACGTGACAATGAGCAGTTCTTC
TRBV19	NA	TRBJ2-5	NA	CASSIASGRRETQYF	TGTGCCAGTAGTATAGCTTCAGGGCGCCGAGAGACCCAGTACTTC
TRBV5-1	TRBD2	TRBJ2-3	NA	CASSLGRTSGFTDTQYF	TGCGCCAGCAGCTTGGGAAGGACTAGCGGTTTCACAGATACGCAGTATTTT
TRBV7-3	TRBD2	TRBJ2-3	few	CASSQGLAGLLDTQYF	TGTGCCAGCAGCCAAGGACTAGCGGGACTCCTTGATACGCAGTATTTT
TRBV6-6	TRBD2	TRBJ2-1	NA	CASSYSVWTSGRAEEQFF	TGTGCCAGCAGTTACTCGGTCTGGACTAGCGGGAGGGCAGAAGAGCAGTTCTTC
TRBV3-1	TRBD1	TRBJ2-7	NA	CASSLPPGQGSYEQYF	TGTGCCAGCAGCCTACCGCCGGGACAGGGCTCCTACGAGCAGTACTTC
TRBV5-1	NA	TRBJ1-3	few	CASSEAHSGNTIYF	TGCGCCAGCAGCGAGGCCCACTCTGGAAACACCATATATTTT
TRBV29-1	NA	TRBJ2-2	NA	CSVEGPGHPNTGELFF	TGCAGCGTTGAGGGCCCGGGACACCCGAACACCGGGGAGCTGTTTTTT